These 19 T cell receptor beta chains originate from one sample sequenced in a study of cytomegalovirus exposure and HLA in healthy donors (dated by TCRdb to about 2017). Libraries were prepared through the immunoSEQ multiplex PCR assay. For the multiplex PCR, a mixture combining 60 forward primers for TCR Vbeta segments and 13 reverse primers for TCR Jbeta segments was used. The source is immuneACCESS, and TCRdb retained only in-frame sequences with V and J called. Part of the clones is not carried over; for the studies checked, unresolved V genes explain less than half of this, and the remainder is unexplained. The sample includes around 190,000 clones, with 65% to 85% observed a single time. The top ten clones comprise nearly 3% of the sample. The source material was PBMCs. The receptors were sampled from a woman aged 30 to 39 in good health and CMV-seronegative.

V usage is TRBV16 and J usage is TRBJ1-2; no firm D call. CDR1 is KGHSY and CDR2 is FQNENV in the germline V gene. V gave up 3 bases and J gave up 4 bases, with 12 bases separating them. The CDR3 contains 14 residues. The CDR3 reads CASSQSPLGYGYTF. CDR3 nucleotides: TGTGCCAGCAGCCAGTCGCCCCTAGGCTATGGCTACACCTTC.

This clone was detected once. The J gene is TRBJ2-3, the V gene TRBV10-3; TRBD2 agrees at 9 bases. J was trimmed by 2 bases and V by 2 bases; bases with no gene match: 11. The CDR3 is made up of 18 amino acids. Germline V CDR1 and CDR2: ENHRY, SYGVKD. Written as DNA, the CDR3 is TGTGCCATCAGTGAGCTCCCCTCTGCTAGCGGGAACACAGATACGCAGTATTTT. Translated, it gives CAISELPSASGNTDTQYF.

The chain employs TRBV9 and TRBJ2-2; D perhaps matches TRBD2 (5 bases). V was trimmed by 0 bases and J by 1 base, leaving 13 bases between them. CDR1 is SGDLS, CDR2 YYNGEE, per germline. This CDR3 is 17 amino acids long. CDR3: CASSVEGEVRNTGELFF. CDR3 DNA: TGTGCCAGCAGCGTAGAGGGAGAGGTGAGGAACACCGGGGAGCTGTTTTTT.

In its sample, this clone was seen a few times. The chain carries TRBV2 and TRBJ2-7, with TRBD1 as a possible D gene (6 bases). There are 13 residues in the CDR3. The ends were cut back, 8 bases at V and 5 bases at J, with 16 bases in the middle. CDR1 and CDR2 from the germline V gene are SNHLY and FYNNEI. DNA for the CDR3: TGTGCCAGCGTTGCGACAGGAGGTAACGAGCAGTACTTC. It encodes CASVATGGNEQYF.

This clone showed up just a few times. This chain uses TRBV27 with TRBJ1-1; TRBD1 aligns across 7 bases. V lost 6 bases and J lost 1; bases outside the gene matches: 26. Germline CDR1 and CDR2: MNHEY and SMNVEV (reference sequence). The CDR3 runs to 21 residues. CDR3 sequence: CASRKWGLGRPGQSPNTEAFF. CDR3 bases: TGTGCCAGCAGAAAATGGGGCCTGGGGAGACCGGGACAGTCGCCGAACACTGAAGCTTTCTTT.

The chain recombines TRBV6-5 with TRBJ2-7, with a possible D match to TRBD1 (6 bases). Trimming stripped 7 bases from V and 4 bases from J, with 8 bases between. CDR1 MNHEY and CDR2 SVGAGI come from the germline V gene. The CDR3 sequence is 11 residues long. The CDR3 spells CASTRGYEQYF. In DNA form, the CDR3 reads TGTGCCAGCACCAGGGGATACGAGCAGTACTTC.

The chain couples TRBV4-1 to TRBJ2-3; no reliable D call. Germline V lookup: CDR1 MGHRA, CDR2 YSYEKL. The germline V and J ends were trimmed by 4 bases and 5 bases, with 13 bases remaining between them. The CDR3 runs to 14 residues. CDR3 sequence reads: CASSRTDTKDTQYF. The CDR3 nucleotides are TGCGCCAGCAGCCGAACAGATACGAAAGATACGCAGTATTTT.

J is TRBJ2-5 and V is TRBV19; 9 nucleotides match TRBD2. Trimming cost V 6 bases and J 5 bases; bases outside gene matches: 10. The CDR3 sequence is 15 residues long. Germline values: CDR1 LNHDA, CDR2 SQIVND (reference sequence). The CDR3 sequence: CASSRLAARGETQYF. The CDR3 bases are TGTGCCAGTAGCCGACTAGCGGCCCGGGGTGAGACCCAGTACTTC.

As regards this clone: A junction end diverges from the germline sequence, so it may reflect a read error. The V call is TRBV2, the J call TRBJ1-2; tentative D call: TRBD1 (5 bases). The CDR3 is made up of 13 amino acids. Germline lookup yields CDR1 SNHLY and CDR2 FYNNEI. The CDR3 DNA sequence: TGTGCCAGCAGTGAAGCGGGGCCCTATGGCTACCCCTTC. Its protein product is CASSEAGPYGYPF.

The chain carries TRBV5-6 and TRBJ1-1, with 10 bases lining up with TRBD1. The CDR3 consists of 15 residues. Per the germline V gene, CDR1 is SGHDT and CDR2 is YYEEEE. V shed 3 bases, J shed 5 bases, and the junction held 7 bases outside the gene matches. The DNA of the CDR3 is TGTGCCAGCAGCTGGGGCGACAGGGGGCTGACTGAAGCTTTCTTT. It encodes CASSWGDRGLTEAFF.

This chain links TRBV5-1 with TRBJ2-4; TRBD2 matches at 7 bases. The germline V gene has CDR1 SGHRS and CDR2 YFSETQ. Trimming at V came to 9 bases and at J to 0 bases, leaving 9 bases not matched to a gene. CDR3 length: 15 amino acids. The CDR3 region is CATKRDDLAKNIQYF. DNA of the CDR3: TGCGCCACTAAGCGGGATGATCTAGCCAAAAACATTCAGTACTTC.

CDR3 nucleotides: TGTGCCAGTAGTATAGATCGGTTGGGGGAGCTGTTTTTT. Protein sequence: CASSIDRLGELFF. The chain links TRBV19 to TRBJ2-2; D is ambiguous. The CDR3 runs 13 residues. The V and J ends lost 0 bases and 8 bases respectively, with 7 bases between them. In germline, CDR1 is LNHDA, CDR2 SQIVND (reference sequence).

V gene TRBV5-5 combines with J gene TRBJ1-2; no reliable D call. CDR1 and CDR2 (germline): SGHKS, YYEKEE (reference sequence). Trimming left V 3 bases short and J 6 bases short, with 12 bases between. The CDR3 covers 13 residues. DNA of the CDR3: TGTGCCAGCAGCTACTACGTGAACGATGGCTACACCTTC. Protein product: CASSYYVNDGYTF.

The CDR3 region is CASKAWLAEETQYF. In nucleotides, the CDR3 is TGTGCCAGCAAGGCGTGGCTAGCGGAAGAGACCCAGTACTTC. V and J are TRBV11-2 and TRBJ2-5; 7 bases align to TRBD2. Losses at the gene ends were 7 bases for V and 3 bases for J; bases not matched to a gene: 8. Germline V gene lookup returns CDR1 SGHAT and CDR2 FQNNGV. The CDR3 is made up of 14 amino acids.

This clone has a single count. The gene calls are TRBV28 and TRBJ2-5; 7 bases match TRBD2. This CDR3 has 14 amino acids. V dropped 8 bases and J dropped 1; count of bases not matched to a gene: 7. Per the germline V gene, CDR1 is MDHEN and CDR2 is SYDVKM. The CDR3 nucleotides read TGTGCCAGCGGACTAGAAAGCGTCCAAGAGACCCAGTACTTC. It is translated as CASGLESVQETQYF. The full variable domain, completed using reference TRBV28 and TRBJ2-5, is DVKVTQSSRYLVKRTGEKVFLECVQDMDHENMFWYRQDPGLGLRLIYFSYDVKMKEKGDIPEGYSVSREKKERFSLILESASTNQTSMYLCASGLESVQETQYFGPGTRLLVL.

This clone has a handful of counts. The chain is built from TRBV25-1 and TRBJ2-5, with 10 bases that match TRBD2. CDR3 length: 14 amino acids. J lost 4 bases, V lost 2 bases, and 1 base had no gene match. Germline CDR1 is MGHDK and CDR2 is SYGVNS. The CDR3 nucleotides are TGTGCCAGCAGTGAAAGACTAGCGGGAGAGACCCAGTACTTC. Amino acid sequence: CASSERLAGETQYF.

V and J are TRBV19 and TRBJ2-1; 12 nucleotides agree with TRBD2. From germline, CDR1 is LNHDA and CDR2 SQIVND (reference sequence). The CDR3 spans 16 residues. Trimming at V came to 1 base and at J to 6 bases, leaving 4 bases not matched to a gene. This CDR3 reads CASSIGLAGARNEQFF. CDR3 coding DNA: TGTGCCAGTAGTATAGGACTAGCGGGGGCCCGCAATGAGCAGTTCTTC.

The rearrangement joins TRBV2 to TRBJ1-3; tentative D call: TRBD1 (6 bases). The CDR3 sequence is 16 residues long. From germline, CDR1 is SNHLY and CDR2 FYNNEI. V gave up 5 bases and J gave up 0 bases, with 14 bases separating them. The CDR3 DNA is TGTGCCAGCAGTACCCGACAGGACAGCTCTGGAAACACCATATATTTT. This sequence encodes CASSTRQDSSGNTIYF.

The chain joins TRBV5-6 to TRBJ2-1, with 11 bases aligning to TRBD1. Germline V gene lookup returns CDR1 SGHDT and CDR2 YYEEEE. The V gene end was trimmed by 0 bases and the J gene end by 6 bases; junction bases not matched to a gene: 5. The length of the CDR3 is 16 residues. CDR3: CASSLGAGTGGNEQFF. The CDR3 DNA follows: TGTGCCAGCAGCTTGGGCGCCGGGACAGGGGGCAATGAGCAGTTCTTC.